This passage covers 8 T cell receptor beta chains from one sample sequenced in a study of blood T cell repertoires in COVID-19. Measured with immunoSEQ multiplex PCR; TCRdb has only the in-frame clones, and not every one. The sample consists of under 200,000 clones, over 75% of them appearing once. The sample taken for sequencing was PBMCs or T cells enriched from blood (not recorded which). The receptors shown here come from a middle-aged woman with acute COVID-19.

This clone was observed at least ten times. The V gene is TRBV5-1, the J gene TRBJ1-5; D is unresolved. This CDR3 contains 16 residues. CDR1 and CDR2 from the germline V gene are SGHRS and YFSETQ. Trimming took off 9 bases at V and 5 bases at J, with 24 bases between the two ends. The CDR3 protein is CAKDQRPEAMYQPQHF. The CDR3 DNA reads as TGCGCCAAAGACCAACGCCCCGAGGCAATGTATCAGCCCCAGCATTTT.

The J gene is TRBJ1-3, the V gene TRBV7-6; D call uncertain. The CDR3 has 16 residues. V was shortened by 2 bases and J by 0 bases, with 11 bases between the two germline ends. CDR1 is SGHVS, CDR2 FNYEAQ, per germline. The CDR3 region is CASSLSTQSSGNTIYF. In DNA, the CDR3 is TGTGCCAGCAGCTTAAGCACTCAAAGCTCTGGAAACACCATATATTTT.

This chain connects TRBV5-1 to TRBJ2-1; TRBD2 matches at 10 bases. The V gene end was trimmed by 4 bases and the J gene end by 3 bases; junction bases not matched to a gene: 4. The CDR3 runs 15 residues. The germline V gene encodes CDR1 SGHRS and CDR2 YFSETQ. The CDR3 coding sequence is TGCGCCAGCAGCACCGGGACTAGCGACTACAATGAGCAGTTCTTC. Its translation is CASSTGTSDYNEQFF.

The V and J genes are TRBV27 and TRBJ2-2, with D possibly matching TRBD1 (6 bases). V dropped 3 bases and J dropped 7 bases, with 12 bases sitting between them. This CDR3 is built from 14 residues. Per germline, CDR1 MNHEY and CDR2 SMNVEV (reference sequence). CDR3 sequence: CASSLVRGGGELFF. The CDR3 region has the DNA TGTGCCAGCAGTTTGGTCCGAGGGGGCGGGGAGCTGTTTTTT.

This clone has only a few counts. The chain uses TRBV5-1 and TRBJ2-3; TRBD2 aligns across 8 bases. Germline assignment: CDR1 SGHRS and CDR2 YFSETQ. The V gene end was trimmed by 0 bases and the J gene end by 1 base; junction bases not matched to a gene: 4. The CDR3 is 16 residues long. As DNA, the CDR3 is TGCGCCAGCAGCTTGGGAGTACTAGCGGGCACAGATACGCAGTATTTT. This gives the protein CASSLGVLAGTDTQYF.

The V call is TRBV5-1, the J call TRBJ1-4; TRBD1 agrees at 10 bases. Germline loops: CDR1 SGHRS, CDR2 YFSETQ. The length of the CDR3 is 16 residues. The V gene end was trimmed by 4 bases and the J gene end by 8 bases; junction bases not matched to a gene: 11. The CDR3 DNA reads TGCGCCAGCAGCAACGGACAGGGGGGTGGGCAGGAAAAACTGTTTTTT. Encoded protein: CASSNGQGGGQEKLFF.

This chain links TRBV5-5 with TRBJ1-5, with D possibly matching TRBD1 (5 bases). Per germline, CDR1 SGHKS and CDR2 YYEKEE (reference sequence). V gave up 3 bases and J gave up 5 bases, with 9 bases separating them. The CDR3 consists of 13 residues. This CDR3 is CASSSDIHQPQHF. The CDR3 DNA follows: TGTGCCAGCAGCTCGGACATACATCAGCCCCAGCATTTT.

This sequence joins TRBV5-5 and TRBJ2-5, with D perhaps TRBD2 (7 bases). Trimming stripped 4 bases from V and 4 bases from J, with 17 bases between. CDR1 and CDR2 (germline): SGHKS, YYEKEE (reference sequence). CDR3 length: 15 residues. The CDR3, as DNA: TGTGCCAGCAGCCATCGCGGGGGCGCGGGAGAGACCCAGTACTTC. Translated: CASSHRGGAGETQYF.